This T cell receptor beta chain emerged from a study of blood T cell repertoires in COVID-19. Repertoires were generated with immunoSEQ multiplex PCR, while TCRdb's copy carries only in-frame clones and drops some. The sample contains under 200,000 clones, roughly 80% of which appear only once. J gave up 4 bases and V 1 base, and 4 bases lay outside the gene matches. Per germline, CDR1 LGHDT and CDR2 YNNKEL (reference sequence). The CDR3 length is 15 residues. Sample: PBMCs or T cells enriched from blood (not recorded which). The sequence was obtained from a woman aged 60-75 years who had recovered from COVID-19. The rearrangement uses TRBV3-1 (or the pseudogene TRBV3-2) and TRBJ2-7; TRBD1 agrees at 10 bases. The CDR3: CASSQVGTGVYEQYF. CDR3 coding DNA: TGTGCCAGCAGCCAAGTTGGGACAGGGGTGTACGAGCAGTACTTC.